The next 7 T cell receptor beta chains were all read from a single sample in a study of blood T cells in healthy people across ages. A second PCR of 7 to 11 cycles used a sample-barcoded 5' primer and a J-beta primer mix. TCRdb itself ran the 5' RACE reads through MiXCR, one entry per CDR3 protein. The sample contains fewer than 1,000,000 distinct CDR3 sequences, roughly 44% of which appear only once. Material for sequencing was blood. The receptors come from a man aged 55 to 70 in good health.

This clonotype has more than one count but fewer than ten. The V and J genes are TRBV7-2 and TRBJ2-5; 12 bases align to TRBD2. V was pared by 2 bases and J by 11 bases, with 12 bases of the junction left unmatched. Germline loops: CDR1 SGHTA, CDR2 FQGNSA. The CDR3 is made up of 16 amino acids. CDR3 nucleotides: TGTGCCAGCAGCTTACTTACTAGCGGGGGGAGTGAAGAGCAGTACTTC. This encodes CASSLLTSGGSEEQYF.

This chain uses TRBV20-1 with TRBJ2-7; D is perhaps TRBD1 (5 bases). Germline CDR1 DFQATT, CDR2 SNEGSKA (reference sequence). V lost 2 bases, J lost 5 bases, and 13 bases lay in between. The CDR3 loop spans 13 amino acids. CDR3 residues: CSARRGRSDEQYF. Written as DNA, the CDR3 is TGCAGTGCTAGAAGGGGTAGATCCGACGAGCAGTACTTC.

Comments on this clonotype: A clone one base away is much larger, so this may be a read error. The chain has TRBV10-3 and TRBJ2-3; 10 positions agree with TRBD2. In germline, CDR1 is ENHRY, CDR2 SYGVKD. V was clipped by 6 bases and J by 0 bases; unmatched bases: 9. This CDR3 has 17 residues. This CDR3 is CAIRETGLATSTDTQYF. The DNA of the CDR3 is TGTGCCATCAGGGAGACGGGACTAGCGACTAGCACAGATACGCAGTATTTT.

The J gene is TRBJ1-1, the V gene TRBV5-1; possible D gene TRBD1, 5 bases. CDR1 is SGHRS and CDR2 is YFSETQ in the germline V gene. CDR3 length equals 15 residues. V lost 2 bases to trimming and J lost 5 bases, with 16 bases between them. The CDR3 DNA reads as TGCGCCAGCAGCTTTGCAGGGCCTGTGGTGACTGAAGCTTTCTTT. It is translated as CASSFAGPVVTEAFF.

This clonotype was seen a single time. The J gene is TRBJ2-1, the V gene TRBV4-1, with unresolved D. Germline-derived CDR1 and CDR2 are MGHRA and YSYEKL. The CDR3 has 16 amino acids. Between the trimmed V and J ends, which lost 6 bases and 0 bases, there was a span of 15 bases. CDR3 DNA sequence: TGCGCCAGCAGAGTTGCGACTGGTAGCTCCTACAATGAGCAGTTCTTC. This sequence encodes CASRVATGSSYNEQFF.

This clonotype was detected a few times. Possible read error: a much larger clone is one base away. The chain couples TRBV6-5 to TRBJ2-1; perhaps D is TRBD1 or TRBD2 (5 bases each). Germline loops: CDR1 MNHEY, CDR2 SVGAGI. The CDR3 runs 12 residues. V was cut by 0 bases and J by 8 bases, with 5 bases left in between. The CDR3 nucleotides read TGTGCCAGCAGTTACTCGGGGGATGAGCAGTTCTTC. Its protein product is CASSYSGDEQFF.

This clonotype turned up a few times. The gene calls are TRBV6-2 or TRBV6-3 and TRBJ2-7; a weak D match, TRBD1 (6 bases). Germline CDR1 is MNHEY and CDR2 is SVGEGT. V gave up 7 bases and J gave up 3 bases, with 22 bases separating them. The CDR3 has 16 residues. This CDR3 is CASMSAGVSSYYEQYF. Written as DNA, the CDR3 is TGTGCCAGCATGTCCGCAGGGGTTTCCTCCTACTACGAGCAGTACTTC.